These T cell receptor beta chains were read from a single sample in a study of circulating and synovial CD4+ cells in juvenile arthritis. Method: immunoSEQ multiplex PCR; TCRdb's copy keeps in-frame clones and lacks some. The sample lists tens of thousands of clones, 93% occurring once. What was sequenced was CD4+ T cells from blood. These TCRs come from a human donor with juvenile idiopathic arthritis. The CDR3 runs from the conserved cysteine through the conserved F or W. Each record gives: V gene, J gene, D gene, clone size, CDR3 DNA, CDR3 protein. A D gene is named only where the DNA matches it firmly. Clone size, where shown, is once, few, many, or a class for clones that have expanded.

v_call: TRBV7-3; j_call: TRBJ1-4; d_call: TRBD1; clone_size: .; cdr3_nt: TGTGCCAGCAGCTTAAAGGCAGGGGGCACAACTAATGAAAAACTGTTTTTT; cdr3_aa: CASSLKAGGTTNEKLFF
v_call: TRBV11-3; j_call: TRBJ2-3; d_call: .; clone_size: .; cdr3_nt: TGTGCCAGCAGCTTAGATGGGACAAACACAGATACGCAGTATTTT; cdr3_aa: CASSLDGTNTDTQYF
v_call: TRBV11-2; j_call: TRBJ1-5; d_call: TRBD1; clone_size: .; cdr3_nt: TGTGCCAGCAGCTCCGACAGGGCGGTTCAGCCCCAGCATTTT; cdr3_aa: CASSSDRAVQPQHF
v_call: TRBV7-3; j_call: TRBJ2-1; d_call: TRBD2; clone_size: .; cdr3_nt: TGTGCCAGCAGCCTAGGCAGTAGTAGCGGGAGAGGGTATGAGCAGTTCTTC; cdr3_aa: CASSLGSSSGRGYEQFF
v_call: TRBV28; j_call: TRBJ2-7; d_call: .; clone_size: once; cdr3_nt: TGTGCCAGCACCAGGGCTTCCTACGAGCAGTACTTC; cdr3_aa: CASTRASYEQYF
v_call: TRBV4-2; j_call: TRBJ1-6; d_call: .; clone_size: .; cdr3_nt: TGTGCCAGCAGCCCGGGACTTTCCCTCCACTTT; cdr3_aa: CASSPGLSLHF
v_call: TRBV5-4; j_call: TRBJ1-1; d_call: TRBD1; clone_size: .; cdr3_nt: TGTGCCAGCAGCTTGGAGGGGGCCGAAGCTTTCTTT; cdr3_aa: CASSLEGAEAFF
v_call: TRBV19; j_call: TRBJ1-5; d_call: .; clone_size: .; cdr3_nt: TGTGCCAGTAGTGTACAGGGTGCCGGCAATCAGCCCCAGCATTTT; cdr3_aa: CASSVQGAGNQPQHF
v_call: TRBV10-1; j_call: TRBJ2-7; d_call: TRBD1; clone_size: .; cdr3_nt: TGCGCCAGCAGCGACAGGGACGCCTACGAGCAGTACTTC; cdr3_aa: CASSDRDAYEQYF
v_call: TRBV30; j_call: TRBJ2-6; d_call: .; clone_size: .; cdr3_nt: TGTGCCTGGAGTTTACTTGGGGCCAACGTCCTGACTTTC; cdr3_aa: CAWSLLGANVLTF
v_call: TRBV5-4; j_call: TRBJ2-2; d_call: TRBD1; clone_size: .; cdr3_nt: TGTGCCAGCAGCTTCTCCGCGACAGGGTTTAACACCGGGGAGCTGTTTTTT; cdr3_aa: CASSFSATGFNTGELFF
v_call: TRBV29-1; j_call: TRBJ2-1; d_call: TRBD2; clone_size: .; cdr3_nt: TGCAGCGTTGAACAGGGGATAGCGGGAAACAATGAGCAGTTCTTC; cdr3_aa: CSVEQGIAGNNEQFF
v_call: TRBV15; j_call: TRBJ1-5; d_call: TRBD1; clone_size: .; cdr3_nt: TGTGCCACCAGCAGGGGGACAGGGGGTGCGCAGCCCCAGCATTTT; cdr3_aa: CATSRGTGGAQPQHF
v_call: TRBV5-1; j_call: TRBJ2-4; d_call: TRBD1; clone_size: .; cdr3_nt: TGCGCCAGCAGCCACCGGACAGGGGGTGGTGTTAGAAACATTCAGTACTTC; cdr3_aa: CASSHRTGGGVRNIQYF
v_call: TRBV4-2; j_call: TRBJ2-3; d_call: TRBD1; clone_size: .; cdr3_nt: TGTGCCAGCAGCCAAGATCTTGCAGGGGGCCCCACAGATACGCAGTATTTT; cdr3_aa: CASSQDLAGGPTDTQYF
v_call: TRBV2; j_call: TRBJ2-2; d_call: .; clone_size: .; cdr3_nt: TGTGCCAGCAGTGAGGAGGTTCCCGGGGAGCTGTTTTTT; cdr3_aa: CASSEEVPGELFF